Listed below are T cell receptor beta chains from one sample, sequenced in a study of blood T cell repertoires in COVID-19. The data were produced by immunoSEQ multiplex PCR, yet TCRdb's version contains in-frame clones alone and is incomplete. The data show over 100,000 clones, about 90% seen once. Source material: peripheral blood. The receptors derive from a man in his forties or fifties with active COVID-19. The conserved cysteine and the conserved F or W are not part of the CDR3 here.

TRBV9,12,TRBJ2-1,ASSSRTGFNEQF
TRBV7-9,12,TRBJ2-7,ASSPGRGTYEQY
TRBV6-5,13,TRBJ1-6,ASSYSRSYNSPLH
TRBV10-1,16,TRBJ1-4,ASSESRDRGLANEKLF
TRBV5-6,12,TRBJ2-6,ASTLTAGANVLT
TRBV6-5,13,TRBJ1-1,ASFLSFPRDTEAF
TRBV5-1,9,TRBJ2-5,ASRSQETQY
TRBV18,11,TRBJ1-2,ASSPSEGYGYT
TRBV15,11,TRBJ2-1,ATSSSVESEQF
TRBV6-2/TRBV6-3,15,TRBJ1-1,ASSYPYGGGKITEAF
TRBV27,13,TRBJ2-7,ASSLSGAGIKNQY
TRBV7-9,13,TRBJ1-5,ASSRGTAGDQPQH
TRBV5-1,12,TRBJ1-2,ASSPNQQGSGYT
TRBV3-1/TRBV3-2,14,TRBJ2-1,ASSLRPGAKGDEQF
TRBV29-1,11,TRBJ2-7,SVEWDTSYEQY
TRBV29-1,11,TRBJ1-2,SVGAGQNYGYT
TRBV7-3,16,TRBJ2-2,ASRSFGVGTSNTGELF
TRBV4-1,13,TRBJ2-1,ASSQGQGANNEQF
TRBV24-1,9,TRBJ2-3,ATSEGAGLY
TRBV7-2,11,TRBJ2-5,ASSKDYRETQY
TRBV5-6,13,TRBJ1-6,ASRSGDRDTAPLH
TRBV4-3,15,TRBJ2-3,ASSQGSEAGGVLKRY
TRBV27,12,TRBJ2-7,ASSPPRGAYEQY
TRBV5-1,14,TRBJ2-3,ASSLELAGSTDTQY
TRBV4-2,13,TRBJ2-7,ASSQDRQGSYEQY
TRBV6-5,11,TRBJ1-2,ASSTVGARGYT
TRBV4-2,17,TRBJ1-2,ASSQDLGVFIYGDYGYT
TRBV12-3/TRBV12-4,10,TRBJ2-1,ASSWVGTGKF
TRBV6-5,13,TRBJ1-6,ASSHRSTYNSPLH
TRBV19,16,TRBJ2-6,ASSSGGLSEEGANVLT
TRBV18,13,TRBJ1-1,ASSPTREQNTEAF
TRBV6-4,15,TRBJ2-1,ASSPSSDRRAYNEQF
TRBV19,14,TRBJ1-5,ASSPRGGAGNQPQH
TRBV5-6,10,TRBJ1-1,ASSLVSTEAF
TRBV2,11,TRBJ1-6,ASGRTGDSPLH
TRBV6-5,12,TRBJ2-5,ASSRGTDQETQY
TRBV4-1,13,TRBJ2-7,ASSPTSGNYYEQY
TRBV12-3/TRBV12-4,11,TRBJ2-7,ASSLSGGIEQY
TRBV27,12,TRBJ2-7,ASSFQRGENEQY
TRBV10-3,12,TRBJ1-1,AITPGQNSGEAF
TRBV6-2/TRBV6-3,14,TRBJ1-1,ASSDYPGVANTEAF
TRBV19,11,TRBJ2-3,ASSPDGTDTQY
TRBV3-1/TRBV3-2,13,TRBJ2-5,ASSPAGTAQETQY
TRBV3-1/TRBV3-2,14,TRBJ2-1,ASSPSGGANDNEQF
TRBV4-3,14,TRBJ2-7,ASSQDGLGGSYEQY
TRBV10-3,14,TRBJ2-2,AISDFRGLNTGELF
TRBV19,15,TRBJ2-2,ASIAPQARGNTGELF
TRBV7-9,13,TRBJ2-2,ASSTRQGATGELF
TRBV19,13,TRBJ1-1,ASSIRGAGNTEAF
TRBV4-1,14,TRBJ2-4,ASSQDPIEPKNIQY
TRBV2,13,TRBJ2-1,ASSDSGGPSNEQF
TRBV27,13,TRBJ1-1,ASSPRDRGGTEAF
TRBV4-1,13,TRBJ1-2,ASSRGTGVPLGYT
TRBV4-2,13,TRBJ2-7,ASSPQRASSYEQY
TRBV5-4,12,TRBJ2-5,ASSRPEVPETQY